This T cell receptor (beta chain) originates from a study of cytomegalovirus exposure and HLA in healthy donors (dated by TCRdb to the late 2010s). The study in broad terms: An earlier analysis of several hundred of the donors reported about 290 Gb of sequence data and some 120 million unique TCR beta sequences from roughly 200 million T cells. A separate validation cohort of 100 to 150 different subjects was used in addition to the roughly 620-subject first cohort. Among some 400 genotyped donors of the cohort, an average of approximately 200,000 unique TCR beta nucleotide sequences was sequenced per donor, of which 15% to 20% were non-productive. To decide whether each TCR beta V gene segment behaved as functional or pseudogenic, an earlier analysis of fewer than 750 of the donors relied on high-throughput TCR beta sequencing. HLA typing included class I and class II loci at four-digit resolution. The number of typed donors differed by locus: about 620-640 for A, B, C, DRB1 and DQB1; 500 to 550 for DQA1; some 610 for DPA1; and roughly 450 for DPB1. Rather than drawing on any new phenotypic data, the later analysis identified candidate immune exposures from TCR beta sequences and the way those sequences occurred across donors. The study combined high-throughput TCR immunosequencing, statistical association of individual TCRs with disease status, and machine learning to predict cytomegalovirus infection status. The study used immunosequencing to profile the T cell repertoires of 600 to 850 subjects and linked those repertoires to cytomegalovirus serostatus. The study aimed to test whether signatures of past pathogen exposure could be identified by cataloging public T cell receptors. A later genetic analysis used genome-wide SNP genotypes for about three fifths of the 666 donors, treating that subset as a discovery cohort. Donor age, sex, ethnicity and CMV serostatus were collected together with the repertoire data. To study patterns of TCR occurrence, a later analysis re-analyzed previously published TCR beta repertoires from more than 550 donors and added high-resolution HLA genotyping. Roughly 300 gigabases of sequencing data and 80 million or so unique TCR sequences were included in an early release covering under 650 HLA-typed donors. A handful of DR-DQ haplotypes were handled as single units for association and clustering because linkage in the cohort was strong. All discovery cohort repertoires had been generated using a single sequencing platform. The genetic ancestry cluster associated with self-reported Caucasian donors included 81% of the 398 genotyped donors.

The cohort comprised 666 healthy bone marrow donors. At the time of sampling, all cohort members were nominally healthy, though unrecorded immune exposures were likely present. The donor was CMV seronegative and belonged to the group of roughly 330 seronegative cohort members. Every donor gave a peripheral blood sample, and the peripheral blood mononuclear cells from that sample were used for TCR beta sequencing. The Qiagen DNeasy Blood Extraction Kit was used to extract genomic DNA from the blood cell samples. The CDR3 sequence holds 15 residues, the cysteine and phenylalanine included. The DNA shown is the 45-base CDR3, in frame from base 1. Looking up the germline V gene yields CDR1 LGHNA and CDR2 YNFKEQ. V trim: 4 bases; J trim: 5 bases; unmatched bases: 5. Details on this clone: Its antigen is unknown. No base quality values were provided; no much bigger clone lies one nucleotide off.

General findings and caveats noted by the study authors: In a later analysis, TCR association rates were found to vary across HLA loci, with the most associated TCRs seen for DRB1 alleles and the fewest for HLA-C alleles. The authors suggested that the approach could potentially be generalized to other disease states and immunological phenotypes. Specific HLA alleles were associated with 15,000 to 20,000 TCR beta sequences at a false discovery rate of 0.05 in a later analysis. In a later genetic analysis, fewer N-insertions in productive TCRs were reported among donors in an Asian-associated ancestry cluster than the roughly 700-donor mean. The study listed 150 to 200 TCR beta chains as associated with cytomegalovirus. Several of the top co-occurrence clusters appeared to be linked to parvovirus B19, influenza, CMV and Epstein-Barr virus, according to a later analysis. A further reported finding was that TCR beta sequences accurately predicted the HLA-A and HLA-B alleles for most subjects in the first cohort. An earlier analysis of approximately 530 of the donors showed that most TCR beta V segments appeared in productive rearrangements either about 90% or about 30% of the time, which broadly matched IMGT annotations. Over 15 rarely observed V segments, including chromosome 9 orphons, were excluded from the earlier analysis of 550 to 700 of the donors because counts were too low. Immune exposure information for the cohort was limited to CMV serostatus. Presence/absence analyses assumed roughly uniform sequencing depth across donors, an assumption that may not hold. In a later analysis, HLA-associated TCR beta chains were found to be more clonally expanded and to have lower generation probabilities than equally common non-associated chains. In a later genetic analysis, a missense DCLRE1C variant was associated with V-gene and J-gene trimming of TCR beta chains, and the association was replicated in an independent cohort. In vitro tests confirmed that a few of the cytomegalovirus-associated TCR beta chains recognize cytomegalovirus antigens. In a later analysis, most CMV-associated TCR beta chains were found to appear HLA-restricted, with HLA associations seemingly driven largely by CMV exposure. HLA typing was unavailable for some donors at each locus, so association tests used only the typed subset. While some public TCRs were present in many individuals, most TCR sequences turned up only very rarely across donors. Strong co-occurrence of HLA alleles, especially DR and DQ, made assigning TCR associations to individual alleles difficult. Some IMGT-functional V segments, including TRBV6-2 and TRBV6-3, could not be distinguished by the 87-base-pair reads and were therefore excluded. The classifier was reported to diagnose cytomegalovirus status with high specificity and sensitivity in both the original cohort and the validation cohort. Linkage disequilibrium might explain the correlated functional status among segregating V segments, but an unknown experimental factor could not be ruled out. In this cohort, only TCR beta chains were sequenced, and detectable features were limited by the absence of alpha or paired-chain data. The sequencing pipeline was judged likely to have produced a cluster of highly shared sequence variants as a technical artifact.

The library was built by means of the immunoSEQ multiplex PCR assay. For the multiplex PCR, a mixture combining 60 forward primers for TCR Vbeta segments and 13 reverse primers for TCR Jbeta segments was used. A multiplex PCR assay on genomic DNA amplified the CDR3 region of rearranged TCR beta genes. The amplified TCR beta libraries were sequenced on the Illumina HiSeq System as 87-base-pair reads. Per the source publication's procedure: A later analysis tallied tens of millions of unique TCR beta chains across the 650 to 750 repertoires, and approximately 12 million of those chains were shared by two or more donors. To remove PCR and sequencing errors, raw reads were error-corrected and collapsed into unique sequences using a nearest-neighbor algorithm that merged closely related sequences. Alignment of CDR3 sequences to IMGT reference sequences was used to assign V, D and J gene segments. For a sequence to be retained, a match of at least six nucleotides to both a V gene segment and a J gene segment was required. Rearrangements were classified as productive when the CDR3 lacked stop codons and remained in frame with V and J, and all other rearrangements were classified as non-productive. Following IMGT convention, CDR3 was defined as the stretch from the second conserved V-encoded cysteine up to the conserved J-encoded phenylalanine. Sequences without an unambiguous match to a single V gene segment were excluded from the earlier analysis of several hundred of the donors. An earlier analysis of fewer than 650 of the donors classified V segments as functional when productive rearrangements were above 56.7% and as segregating when the standard deviation between donors was above 5%. A statistical classification framework was developed to diagnose cytomegalovirus status using the catalog of TCR beta chain sequences. A later analysis assigned V and J genes by comparing TCR nucleotide sequences with IMGT/GENE-DB human TR gene sequences. The TCRdist pipeline was used in a later analysis to assign CDR3 sequences and most-parsimonious VDJ recombination scenarios. In a later analysis, each TCR beta chain was defined by its CDR3 amino acid sequence together with its V-gene family, and reads without a unique V-gene family were excluded. In a later analysis, fewer than 600 highly shared, low-generation-probability nucleotide sequences were removed to address suspected cross-contamination and a sequencing artifact. For each public chain, a later analysis derived a clonal expansion index from normalized ranks of inferred template counts within each repertoire. A later analysis computed generation probabilities with a VDJ recombination model fitted to out-of-frame rearrangements, and checked the results against IGoR. A later analysis scored TCR-TCR, TCR-HLA and TCR-CMV co-occurrence with hypergeometric tests, applying a repertoire-size bias correction to TCR pairs. False discovery rates were estimated in a later analysis by permuting HLA or CMV assignments 20 times. A later analysis grouped co-occurring TCRs with DBSCAN, adding TCRdist sequence similarity when clustering within HLA-allele-positive subsets. Repertoires with fewer than 30,000 or more than 120,000 public chains were left out of co-occurrence clustering, as were five repertoires with anomalous nucleotide sharing. TCRdb retrieved this table from immuneACCESS and kept in-frame rearrangements only. Not all clones are present; in checked studies, unresolved V genes account for under half, and no reason is known for the remainder. The V and J calls and clone size are taken from that table; D and trimming were inferred from the DNA. This sample has roughly 160,000 clones in its table, and 65% to 85% of those were observed once. The top ten clonotypes cover approximately 2.2% of the sample.

This TCR was sampled from a male donor in good health and CMV-seronegative. The V and J genes are TRBV4-2 and TRBJ2-2, and TRBD1 aligns with 9 junction nucleotides. Specimen: PBMCs. The nucleotide sequence reads as follows: TGTGCCAGCAGCCCGGGACAGGGTGGTACCGGGGAGCTGTTTTTT. It translates to CASSPGQGGTGELFF.